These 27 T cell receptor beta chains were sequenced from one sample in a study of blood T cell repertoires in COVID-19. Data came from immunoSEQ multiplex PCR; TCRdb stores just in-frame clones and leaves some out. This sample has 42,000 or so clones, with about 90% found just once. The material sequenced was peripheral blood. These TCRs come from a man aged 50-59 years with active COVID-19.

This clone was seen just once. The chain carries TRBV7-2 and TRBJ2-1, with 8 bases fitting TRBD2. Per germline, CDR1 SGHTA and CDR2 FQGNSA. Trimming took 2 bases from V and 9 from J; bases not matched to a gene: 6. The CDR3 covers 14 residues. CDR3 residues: CASSLTGLVGEQFF. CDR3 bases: TGTGCCAGCAGCTTAACGGGACTAGTTGGTGAGCAGTTCTTC. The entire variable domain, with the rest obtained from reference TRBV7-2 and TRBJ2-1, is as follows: GAGVSQSPSNKVTEKGKDVELRCDPISGHTALYWYRQSLGQGLEFLIYFQGNSAPDKSGLPSDRFSAERTGGSVSTLTIQRTQQEDSAVYLCASSLTGLVGEQFFGPGTRLTVL.

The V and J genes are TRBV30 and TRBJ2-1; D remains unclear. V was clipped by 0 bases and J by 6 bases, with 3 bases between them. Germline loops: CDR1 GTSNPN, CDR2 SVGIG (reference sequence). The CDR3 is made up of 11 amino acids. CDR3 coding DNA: TGTGCCTGGAGTGTCGTCAATGAGCAGTTCTTC. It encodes CAWSVVNEQFF.

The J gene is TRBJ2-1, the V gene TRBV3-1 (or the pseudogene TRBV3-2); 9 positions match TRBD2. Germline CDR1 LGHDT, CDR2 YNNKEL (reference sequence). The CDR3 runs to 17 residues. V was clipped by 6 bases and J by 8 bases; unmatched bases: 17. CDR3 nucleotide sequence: TGTGCCAGCAGTTCGTTCTCCATTAGCGGGAGTATCCATGAGCAGTTCTTC. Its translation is CASSSFSISGSIHEQFF.

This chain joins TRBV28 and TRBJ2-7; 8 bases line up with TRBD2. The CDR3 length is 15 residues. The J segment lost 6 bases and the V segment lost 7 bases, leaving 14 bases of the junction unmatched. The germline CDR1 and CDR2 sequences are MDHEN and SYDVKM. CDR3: CASTRFSGISGEQYF. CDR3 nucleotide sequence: TGTGCCAGCACCCGGTTTAGCGGGATCTCGGGCGAGCAGTACTTC.

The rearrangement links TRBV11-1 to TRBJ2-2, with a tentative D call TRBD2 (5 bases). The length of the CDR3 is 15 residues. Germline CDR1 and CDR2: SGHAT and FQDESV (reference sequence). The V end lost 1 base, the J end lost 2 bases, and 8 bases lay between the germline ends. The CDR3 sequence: CASSLGRGNTGELFF. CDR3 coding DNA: TGTGCCAGCAGCTTAGGCCGGGGAAACACCGGGGAGCTGTTTTTT.

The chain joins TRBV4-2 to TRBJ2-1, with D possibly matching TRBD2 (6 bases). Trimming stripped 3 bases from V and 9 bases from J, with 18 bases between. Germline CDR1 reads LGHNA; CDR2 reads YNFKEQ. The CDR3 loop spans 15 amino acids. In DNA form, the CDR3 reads TGTGCCAGCAGCCATCTGAACGGGAGAAGTGGTGAGCAGTTCTTC. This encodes CASSHLNGRSGEQFF.

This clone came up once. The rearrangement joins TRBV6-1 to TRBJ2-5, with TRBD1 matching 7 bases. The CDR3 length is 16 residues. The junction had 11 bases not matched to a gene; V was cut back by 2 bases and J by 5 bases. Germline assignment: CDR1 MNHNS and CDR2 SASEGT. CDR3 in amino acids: CASSEPRGARGETQYF. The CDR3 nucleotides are TGTGCCAGCAGTGAACCCCGAGGGGCCAGGGGGGAGACCCAGTACTTC.

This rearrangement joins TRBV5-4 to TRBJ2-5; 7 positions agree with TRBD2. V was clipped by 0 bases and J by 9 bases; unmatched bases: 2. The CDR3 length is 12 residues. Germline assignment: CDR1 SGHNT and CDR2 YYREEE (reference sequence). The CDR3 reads CASSLVGGAQYF. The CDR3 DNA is TGTGCCAGCAGCTTGGTTGGGGGGGCCCAGTACTTC.

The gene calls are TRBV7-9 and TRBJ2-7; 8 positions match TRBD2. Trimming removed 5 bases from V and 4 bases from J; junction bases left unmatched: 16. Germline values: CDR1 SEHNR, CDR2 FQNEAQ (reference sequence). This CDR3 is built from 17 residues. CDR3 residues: CASSGPLGLAGFYEQYF. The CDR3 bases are TGTGCCAGCAGCGGCCCCCTGGGGCTAGCGGGCTTTTACGAGCAGTACTTC.

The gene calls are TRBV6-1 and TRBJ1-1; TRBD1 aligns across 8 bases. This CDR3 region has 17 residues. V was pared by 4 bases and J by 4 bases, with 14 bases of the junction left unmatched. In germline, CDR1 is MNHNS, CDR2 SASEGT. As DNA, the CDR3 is TGTGCCAGCAGTGCCAACGACAGGGGTAATCGAGGCACTGAAGCTTTCTTT. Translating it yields CASSANDRGNRGTEAFF.

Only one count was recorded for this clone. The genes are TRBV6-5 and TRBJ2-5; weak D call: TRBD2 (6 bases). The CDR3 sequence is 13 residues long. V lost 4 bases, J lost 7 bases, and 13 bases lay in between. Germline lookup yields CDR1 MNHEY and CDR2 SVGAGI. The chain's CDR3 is CASSSPGSGTQYF. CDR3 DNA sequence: TGTGCCAGCAGTTCGCCCGGGAGCGGGACCCAGTACTTC.

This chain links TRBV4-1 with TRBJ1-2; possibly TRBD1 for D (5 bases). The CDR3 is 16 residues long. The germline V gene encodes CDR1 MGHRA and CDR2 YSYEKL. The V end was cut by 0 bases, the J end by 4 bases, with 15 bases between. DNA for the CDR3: TGCGCCAGCAGCCAAGATGGGGCGACAGATAGCTATGGCTACACCTTC. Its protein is CASSQDGATDSYGYTF.

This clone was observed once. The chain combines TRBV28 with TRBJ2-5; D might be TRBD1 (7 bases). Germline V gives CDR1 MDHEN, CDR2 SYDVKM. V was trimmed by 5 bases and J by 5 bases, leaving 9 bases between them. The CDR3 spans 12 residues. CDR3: CASSAGGETQYF. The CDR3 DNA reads TGTGCCAGCAGTGCAGGGGGGGAGACCCAGTACTTC.

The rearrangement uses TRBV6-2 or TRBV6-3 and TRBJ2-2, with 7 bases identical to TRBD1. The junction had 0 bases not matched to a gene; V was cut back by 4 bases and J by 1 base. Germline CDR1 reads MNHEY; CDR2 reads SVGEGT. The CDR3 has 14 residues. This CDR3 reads CASSWDRNTGELFF. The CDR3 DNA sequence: TGTGCCAGCAGTTGGGACAGGAACACCGGGGAGCTGTTTTTT.

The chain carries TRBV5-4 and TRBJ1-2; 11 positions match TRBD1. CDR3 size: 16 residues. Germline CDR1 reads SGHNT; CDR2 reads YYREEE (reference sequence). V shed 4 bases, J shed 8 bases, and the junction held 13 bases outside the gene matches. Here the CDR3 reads CASSNAGTGGLGGYTF. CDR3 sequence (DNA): TGTGCCAGCAGCAACGCCGGGACAGGGGGTCTTGGCGGCTACACCTTC.

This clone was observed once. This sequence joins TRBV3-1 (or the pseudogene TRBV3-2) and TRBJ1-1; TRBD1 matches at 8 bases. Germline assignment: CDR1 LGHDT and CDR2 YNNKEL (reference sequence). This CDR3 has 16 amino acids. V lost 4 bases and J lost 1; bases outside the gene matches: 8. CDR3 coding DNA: TGTGCCAGCAGCCCCATTGGACAGGGTTGGAACACTGAAGCTTTCTTT. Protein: CASSPIGQGWNTEAFF.

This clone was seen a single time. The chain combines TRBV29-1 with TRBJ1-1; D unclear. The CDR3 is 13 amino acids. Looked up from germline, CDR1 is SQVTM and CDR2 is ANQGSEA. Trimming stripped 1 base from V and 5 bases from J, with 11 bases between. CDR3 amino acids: CSVEVTQETEAFF. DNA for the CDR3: TGCAGCGTTGAAGTCACGCAGGAAACTGAAGCTTTCTTT.

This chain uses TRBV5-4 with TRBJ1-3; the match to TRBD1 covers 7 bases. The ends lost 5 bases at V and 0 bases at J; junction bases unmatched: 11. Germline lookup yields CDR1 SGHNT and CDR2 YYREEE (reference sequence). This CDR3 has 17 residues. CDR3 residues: CASSSAERGRSGNTIYF. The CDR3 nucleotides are TGTGCCAGCAGTTCGGCCGAGAGGGGGCGCTCTGGAAACACCATATATTTT.

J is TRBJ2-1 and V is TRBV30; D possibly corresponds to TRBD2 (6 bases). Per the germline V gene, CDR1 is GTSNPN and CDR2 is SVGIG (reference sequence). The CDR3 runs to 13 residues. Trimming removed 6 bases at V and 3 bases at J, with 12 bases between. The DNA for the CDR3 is TGTGCCTGTACCGGGACTGACTACAATGAGCAGTTCTTC. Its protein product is CACTGTDYNEQFF.

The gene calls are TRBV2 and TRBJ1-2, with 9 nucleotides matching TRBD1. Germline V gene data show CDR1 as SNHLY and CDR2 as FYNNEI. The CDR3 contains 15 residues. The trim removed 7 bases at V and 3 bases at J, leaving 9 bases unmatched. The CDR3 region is CASIAGQGLDYGYTF. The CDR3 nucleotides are TGTGCCAGCATTGCGGGACAGGGATTAGACTATGGCTACACCTTC.

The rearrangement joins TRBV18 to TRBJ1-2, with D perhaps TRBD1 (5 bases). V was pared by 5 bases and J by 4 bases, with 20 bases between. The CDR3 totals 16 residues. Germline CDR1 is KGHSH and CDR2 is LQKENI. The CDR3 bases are TGTGCCAGCTCATCGGCCGTTCAGGGATGGGCCTATGGCTACACCTTC. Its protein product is CASSSAVQGWAYGYTF.

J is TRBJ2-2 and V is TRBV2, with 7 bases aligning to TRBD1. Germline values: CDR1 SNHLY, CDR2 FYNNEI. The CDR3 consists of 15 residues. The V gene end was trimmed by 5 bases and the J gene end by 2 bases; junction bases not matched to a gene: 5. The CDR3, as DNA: TGTGCCAGCAGTTTCCGGGACAGTAACACCGGGGAGCTGTTTTTT. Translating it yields CASSFRDSNTGELFF.

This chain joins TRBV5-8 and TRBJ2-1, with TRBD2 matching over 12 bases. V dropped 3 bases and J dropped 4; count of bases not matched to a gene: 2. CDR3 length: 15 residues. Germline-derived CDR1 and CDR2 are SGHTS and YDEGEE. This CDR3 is CASSYGLAGYNEQFF. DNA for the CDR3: TGTGCCAGCAGCTACGGACTAGCGGGGTACAATGAGCAGTTCTTC.

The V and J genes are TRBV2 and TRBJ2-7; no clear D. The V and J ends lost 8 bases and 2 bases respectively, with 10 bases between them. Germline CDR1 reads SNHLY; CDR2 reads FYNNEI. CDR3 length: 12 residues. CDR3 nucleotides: TGTGCCAGCGGCCATAACCCCTACGAGCAGTACTTC. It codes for CASGHNPYEQYF.

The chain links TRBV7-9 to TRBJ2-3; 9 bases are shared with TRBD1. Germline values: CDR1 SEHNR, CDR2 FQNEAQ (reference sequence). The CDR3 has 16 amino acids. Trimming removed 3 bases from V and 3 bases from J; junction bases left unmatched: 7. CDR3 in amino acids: CASSFRTGGLTDTQYF. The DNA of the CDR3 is TGTGCCAGCAGCTTCCGTACAGGGGGCTTGACAGATACGCAGTATTTT.

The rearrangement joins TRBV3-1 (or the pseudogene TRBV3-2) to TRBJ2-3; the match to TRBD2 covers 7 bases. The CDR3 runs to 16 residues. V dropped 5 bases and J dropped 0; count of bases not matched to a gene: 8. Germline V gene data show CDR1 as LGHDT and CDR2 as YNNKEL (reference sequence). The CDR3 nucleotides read TGTGCCAGCAGCTTTCCTAGCGGAGCTAGCACAGATACGCAGTATTTT. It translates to CASSFPSGASTDTQYF.

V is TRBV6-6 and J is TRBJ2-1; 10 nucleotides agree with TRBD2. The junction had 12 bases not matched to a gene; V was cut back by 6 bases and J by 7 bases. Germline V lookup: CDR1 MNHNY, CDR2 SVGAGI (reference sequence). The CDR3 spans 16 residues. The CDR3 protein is CASRGSGRPVLNEQFF. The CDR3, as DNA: TGTGCCAGCAGGGGTAGCGGGAGGCCCGTGTTGAATGAGCAGTTCTTC.